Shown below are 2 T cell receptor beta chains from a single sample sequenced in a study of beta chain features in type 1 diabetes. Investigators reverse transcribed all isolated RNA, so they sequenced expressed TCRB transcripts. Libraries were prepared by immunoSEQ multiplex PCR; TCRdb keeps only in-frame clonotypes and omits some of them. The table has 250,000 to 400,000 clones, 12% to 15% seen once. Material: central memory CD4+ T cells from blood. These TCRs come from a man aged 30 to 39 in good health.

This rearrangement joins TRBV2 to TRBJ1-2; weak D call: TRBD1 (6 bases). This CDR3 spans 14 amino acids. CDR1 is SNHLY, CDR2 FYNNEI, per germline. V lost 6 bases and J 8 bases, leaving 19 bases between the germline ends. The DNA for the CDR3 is TGTGCCAGCAGCCAAGACAGGTCAGCCGGCGGCTACACCTTC. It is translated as CASSQDRSAGGYTF.

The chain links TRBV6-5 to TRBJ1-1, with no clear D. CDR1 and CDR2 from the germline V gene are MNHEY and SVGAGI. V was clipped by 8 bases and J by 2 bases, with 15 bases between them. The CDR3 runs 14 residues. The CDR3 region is CASLEWQFNTEAFF. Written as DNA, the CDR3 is TGTGCCAGCCTGGAGTGGCAGTTCAACACTGAAGCTTTCTTT.